These 15 T cell receptor beta chains share one sample of origin, sequenced in a study of blood T cell repertoires in COVID-19. Some clones are missing from TCRdb's copy, which holds only in-frame ones; the method was immunoSEQ multiplex PCR. The sample lists 150,000 or so clones, over 70% occurring once. The sequenced sample consisted of peripheral blood. The receptors come from a human donor in a cohort sampled during active COVID-19.

This chain connects TRBV19 to TRBJ2-2; 7 bases agree with TRBD1. Germline loops: CDR1 LNHDA, CDR2 SQIVND (reference sequence). Germline trimming cut 4 bases from V and 0 bases from J; bases unmatched to any gene: 5. The CDR3 is made up of 16 amino acids. The chain's CDR3 is CASSKRTGTNTGELFF. The CDR3 bases are TGTGCCAGTAGTAAGAGGACAGGTACGAACACCGGGGAGCTGTTTTTT.

This chain uses TRBV2 with TRBJ2-3, with 7 bases matching TRBD2. Germline CDR1 SNHLY, CDR2 FYNNEI. CDR3 length: 16 residues. The V and J ends lost 3 bases and 5 bases, in that order; junction bases with no gene match: 11. CDR3 coding DNA: TGTGCCAGCAGTGACGATTGGGGAGGGCCTGGAGATACGCAGTATTTT. It is translated as CASSDDWGGPGDTQYF.

The chain links TRBV24-1 to TRBJ2-5, with 7 bases that match TRBD2. With 4 bases clipped from V and 5 bases from J, the junction kept 6 bases outside the gene matches. Germline V CDR1 and CDR2: KGHDR, SFDVKD. The CDR3 is 14 residues long. CDR3 nucleotides: TGTGCCACCAGTGACGGGAGGACGGGGGAGACCCAGTACTTC. It encodes CATSDGRTGETQYF.

The chain uses TRBV2 and TRBJ2-7; 8 bases line up with TRBD1. The V gene end was trimmed by 6 bases and the J gene end by 0 bases; junction bases not matched to a gene: 7. The CDR3 has 15 amino acids. Germline V gene data show CDR1 as SNHLY and CDR2 as FYNNEI. The DNA for the CDR3 is TGTGCCAGCAGGGCCGGGACAGGTCGCTCCTACGAGCAGTACGTC. Translating gives CASRAGTGRSYEQYV.

The chain is built from TRBV5-4 and TRBJ2-2; 13 bases are a match to TRBD2. The germline gives CDR1 SGHNT, CDR2 YYREEE (reference sequence). CDR3 length: 15 amino acids. Losses at the gene ends were 2 bases for V and 6 bases for J; bases not matched to a gene: 1. The CDR3 loop reads CASSFGTSGAGELFF. In DNA, the CDR3 is TGTGCCAGCAGCTTTGGGACTAGCGGGGCCGGGGAGCTGTTTTTT.

The chain is built from TRBV24-1 and TRBJ2-1, with a tentative D call TRBD2 (6 bases). With 3 bases removed from V and 13 bases from J, the gap between germline ends came to 15 bases. Germline values: CDR1 KGHDR, CDR2 SFDVKD. There are 13 residues in the CDR3. CDR3 DNA: TGTGCCACCAGTGATCCCCCGGGAGCCAACCAGTTCTTC. Protein: CATSDPPGANQFF.

The chain links TRBV3-1 (or the pseudogene TRBV3-2) to TRBJ2-5, with D maybe TRBD1 (5 bases). This CDR3 is built from 16 residues. V was cut by 3 bases and J by 0 bases, with 14 bases left in between. Germline V gives CDR1 LGHDT, CDR2 YNNKEL (reference sequence). This chain's CDR3 is CASSHLRGRDQETQYF. The CDR3, as DNA: TGTGCCAGCAGCCACCTTCGTGGCAGGGACCAAGAGACCCAGTACTTC.

The sample holds one count of this clone. The rearrangement uses TRBV19 and TRBJ2-4; TRBD1 is a possible D gene (5 bases). V gave up 6 bases and J gave up 7 bases, with 10 bases separating them. In germline, CDR1 is LNHDA, CDR2 SQIVND (reference sequence). CDR3 length equals 12 residues. CDR3 protein: CASRGPRNIQYF. CDR3 DNA: TGTGCCAGTAGGGGGCCGCGGAACATTCAGTACTTC.

The chain joins TRBV5-6 to TRBJ2-1; 7 bases align to TRBD1. Trimming removed 2 bases from V and 7 bases from J; junction bases left unmatched: 9. Germline values: CDR1 SGHDT, CDR2 YYEEEE. CDR3 size: 15 residues. The CDR3: CASSFRGFSANEQFF. DNA of the CDR3: TGTGCCAGCAGCTTCAGGGGGTTTAGTGCGAATGAGCAGTTCTTC.

The chain links TRBV2 to TRBJ2-7, with 7 bases lining up with TRBD1. Germline V CDR1 and CDR2: SNHLY, FYNNEI. V trimming: 8 bases; J trimming: 6 bases; junction bases outside the gene matches: 7. This CDR3 contains 12 residues. The CDR3 coding sequence is TGTGCCAGCGGCCTAACAGGGGCCGAGCAGTACGTC. Translated: CASGLTGAEQYV.

This clone occurred a few times. The chain links TRBV2 to TRBJ1-1; 10 bases match TRBD1. CDR1 is SNHLY, CDR2 FYNNEI, per germline. The trim removed 6 bases at V and 5 bases at J, leaving 9 bases unmatched. CDR3 length: 15 amino acids. The chain's CDR3 is CASRERQGAWTEAFF. The CDR3 nucleotides read TGTGCCAGCAGAGAGAGACAGGGGGCTTGGACTGAAGCTTTCTTT. The variable domain in full, completed from reference TRBV2 and TRBJ1-1, reads EPEVTQTPSHQVTQMGQEVILRCVPISNHLYFYWYRQILGQKVEFLVSFYNNEISEKSEIFDDQFSVERPDGSNFTLKIRSTKLEDSAMYFCASRERQGAWTEAFFGQGTRLTVV.

The genes are TRBV3-1 (or the pseudogene TRBV3-2) and TRBJ1-2, with 10 bases aligning to TRBD1. The trim removed 5 bases at V and 8 bases at J, leaving 8 bases unmatched. CDR1 is LGHDT, CDR2 YNNKEL, per germline (reference sequence). The CDR3 is 14 residues long. The CDR3 loop is CASSNRDRGRGYTF. As DNA, the CDR3 is TGTGCCAGCAGCAACCGGGACAGGGGACGAGGCTACACCTTC.

This rearrangement joins TRBV2 to TRBJ1-6; 9 positions match TRBD1. J gave up 8 bases and V 9 bases, and 14 bases lay outside the gene matches. The CDR3 runs 16 residues. The V gene's germline CDR1 is SNHLY and CDR2 FYNNEI. CDR3 loop: CASFRDRVAYYSPLHF. CDR3 bases: TGTGCCAGTTTCCGGGACAGGGTTGCTTACTATTCACCCCTCCACTTT.

The rearrangement joins TRBV5-1 to TRBJ2-1, with a weak D call TRBD1 (5 bases). The CDR3 extends over 21 amino acids. V was cut by 0 bases and J by 5 bases, with 30 bases left in between. Germline V lookup: CDR1 SGHRS, CDR2 YFSETQ. CDR3: CASSLEAAGLYSGVGNNEQFF. CDR3 nucleotide sequence: TGCGCCAGCAGCTTGGAGGCAGCAGGGCTTTATAGTGGGGTTGGGAACAATGAGCAGTTCTTC.

The chain carries TRBV29-1 and TRBJ2-7; 7 nucleotides agree with TRBD1. The CDR3 loop spans 14 amino acids. Germline lookup yields CDR1 SQVTM and CDR2 ANQGSEA. The J segment lost 2 bases and the V segment lost 2 bases, leaving 6 bases of the junction unmatched. CDR3 in amino acids: CSVEKPGGTYEQYF. In DNA, the CDR3 is TGCAGCGTTGAAAAGCCAGGGGGTACCTACGAGCAGTACTTC.